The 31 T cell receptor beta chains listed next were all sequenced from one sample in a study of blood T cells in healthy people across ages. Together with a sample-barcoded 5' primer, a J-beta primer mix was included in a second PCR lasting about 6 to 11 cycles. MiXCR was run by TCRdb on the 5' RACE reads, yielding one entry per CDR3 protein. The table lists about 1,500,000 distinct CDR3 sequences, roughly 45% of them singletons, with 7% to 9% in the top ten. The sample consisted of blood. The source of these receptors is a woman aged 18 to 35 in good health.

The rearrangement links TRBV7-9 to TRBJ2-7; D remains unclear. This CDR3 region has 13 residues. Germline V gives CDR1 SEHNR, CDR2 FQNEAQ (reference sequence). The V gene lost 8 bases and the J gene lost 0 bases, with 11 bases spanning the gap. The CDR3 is CASWGSASYEQYF. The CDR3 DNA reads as TGTGCCAGCTGGGGAAGCGCCTCCTACGAGCAGTACTTC.

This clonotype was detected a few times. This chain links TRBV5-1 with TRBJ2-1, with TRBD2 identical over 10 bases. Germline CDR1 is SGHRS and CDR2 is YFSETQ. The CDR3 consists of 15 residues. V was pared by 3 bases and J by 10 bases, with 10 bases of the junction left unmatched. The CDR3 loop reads CASSSYSSGGDEQFF. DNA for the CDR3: TGCGCCAGCAGCTCGTACTCGAGCGGGGGGGACGAGCAGTTCTTC. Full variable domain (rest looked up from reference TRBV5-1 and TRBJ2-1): KAGVTQTPRYLIKTRGQQVTLSCSPISGHRSVSWYQQTPGQGLQFLFEYFSETQRNKGNFPGRFSGRQFSNSRSEMNVSTLELGDSALYLCASSSYSSGGDEQFFGPGTRLTVL.

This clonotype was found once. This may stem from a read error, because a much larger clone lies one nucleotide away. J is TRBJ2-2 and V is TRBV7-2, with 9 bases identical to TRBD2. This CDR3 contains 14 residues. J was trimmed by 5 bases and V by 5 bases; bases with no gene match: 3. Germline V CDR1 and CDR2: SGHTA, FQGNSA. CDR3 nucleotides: TGTGCCAGCAGCGCAACTAGCGGGACCGGGGAGCTGTTTTTT. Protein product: CASSATSGTGELFF.

Here the CDR3 DNA reads TGTGCCACCGCCGGGAGCTCCAACACCGGGGAGCTGTTTTTT. The encoded protein is CATAGSSNTGELFF. The chain has TRBV24-1 and TRBJ2-2; D might be TRBD2 (6 bases). The V and J ends lost 9 bases and 2 bases respectively, with 12 bases between them. Germline V gene data show CDR1 as KGHDR and CDR2 as SFDVKD. The CDR3 extends over 14 amino acids.

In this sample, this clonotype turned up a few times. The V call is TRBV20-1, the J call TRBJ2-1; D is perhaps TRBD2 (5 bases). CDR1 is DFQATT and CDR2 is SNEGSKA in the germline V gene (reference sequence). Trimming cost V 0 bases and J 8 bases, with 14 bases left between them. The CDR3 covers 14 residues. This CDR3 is CSARDYWTSDEQFF. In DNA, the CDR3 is TGCAGTGCTAGAGATTATTGGACTTCCGATGAGCAGTTCTTC.

The CDR3 DNA sequence: TGTGCCAGCAGTGTAGGACAACTCGATGAGCAGTTCTTC. Its protein product is CASSVGQLDEQFF. V usage is TRBV12-3 or TRBV12-4 and J usage is TRBJ2-1; tentative D call: TRBD1 (5 bases). Trimming left V 5 bases short and J 8 bases short, with 13 bases between. The CDR3 sequence is 13 residues long.

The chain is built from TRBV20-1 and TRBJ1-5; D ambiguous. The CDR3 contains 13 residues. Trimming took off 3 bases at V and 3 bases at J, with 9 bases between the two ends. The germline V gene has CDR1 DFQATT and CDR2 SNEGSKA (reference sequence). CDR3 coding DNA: TGCAGTGCTAGGAAGGGCTCCAATCAGCCCCAGCATTTT. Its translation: CSARKGSNQPQHF.

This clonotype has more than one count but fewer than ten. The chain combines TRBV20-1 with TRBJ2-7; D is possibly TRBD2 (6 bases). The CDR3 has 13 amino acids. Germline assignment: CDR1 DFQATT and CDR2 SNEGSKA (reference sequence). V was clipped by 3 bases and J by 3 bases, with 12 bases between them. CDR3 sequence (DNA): TGCAGTGCTAGGGAGGGTTCGTTCTACGAGCAGTACTTC. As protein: CSAREGSFYEQYF.

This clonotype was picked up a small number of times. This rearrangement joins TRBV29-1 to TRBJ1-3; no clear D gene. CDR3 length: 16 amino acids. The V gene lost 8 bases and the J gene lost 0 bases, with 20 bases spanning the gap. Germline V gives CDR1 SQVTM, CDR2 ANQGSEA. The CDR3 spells CSPSSAGPNSGNTIYF. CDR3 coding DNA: TGCAGCCCCTCCTCGGCAGGCCCAAACTCTGGAAACACCATATATTTT.

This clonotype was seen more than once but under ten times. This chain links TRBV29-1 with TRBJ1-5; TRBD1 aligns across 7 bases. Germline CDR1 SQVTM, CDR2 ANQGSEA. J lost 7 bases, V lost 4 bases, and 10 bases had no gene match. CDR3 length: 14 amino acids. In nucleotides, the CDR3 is TGCAGCGTTGGTGAGGGGGCAGGAGGACAGCCCCAGCATTTT. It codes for CSVGEGAGGQPQHF.

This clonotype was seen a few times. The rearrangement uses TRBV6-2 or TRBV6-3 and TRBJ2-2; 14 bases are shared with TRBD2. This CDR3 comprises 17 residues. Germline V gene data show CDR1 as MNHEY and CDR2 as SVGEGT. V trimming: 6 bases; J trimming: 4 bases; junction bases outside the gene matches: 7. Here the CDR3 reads CASRHGLAGGGTGELFF. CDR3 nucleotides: TGTGCCAGCAGGCACGGACTAGCGGGAGGAGGCACCGGGGAGCTGTTTTTT.

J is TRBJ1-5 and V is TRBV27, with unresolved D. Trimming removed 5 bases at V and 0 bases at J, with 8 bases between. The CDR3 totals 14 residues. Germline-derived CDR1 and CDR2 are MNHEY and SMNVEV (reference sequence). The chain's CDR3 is CASSAGSSNQPQHF. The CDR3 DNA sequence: TGTGCCAGCAGTGCCGGGAGTAGCAATCAGCCCCAGCATTTT.

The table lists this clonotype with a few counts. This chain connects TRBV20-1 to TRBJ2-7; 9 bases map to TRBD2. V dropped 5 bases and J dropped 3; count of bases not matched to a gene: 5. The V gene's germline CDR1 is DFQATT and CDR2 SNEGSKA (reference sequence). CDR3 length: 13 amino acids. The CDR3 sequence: CSAAGGSYYEQYF. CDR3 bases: TGCAGTGCTGCGGGGGGGAGCTACTACGAGCAGTACTTC.

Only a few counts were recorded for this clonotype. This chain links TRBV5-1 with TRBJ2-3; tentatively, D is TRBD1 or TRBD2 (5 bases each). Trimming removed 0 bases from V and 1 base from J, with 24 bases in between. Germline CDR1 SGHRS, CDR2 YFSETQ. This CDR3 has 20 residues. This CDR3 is CASSLGTGAAGRLGTDTQYF. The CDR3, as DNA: TGCGCCAGCAGCTTGGGAACCGGGGCCGCCGGCCGCCTAGGCACAGATACGCAGTATTTT.

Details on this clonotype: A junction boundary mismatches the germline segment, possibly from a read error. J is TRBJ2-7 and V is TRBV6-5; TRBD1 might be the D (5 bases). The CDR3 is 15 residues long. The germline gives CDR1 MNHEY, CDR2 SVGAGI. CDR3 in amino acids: CTSSYSAQASYEQYF. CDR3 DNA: TGTACCAGCAGTTACTCAGCACAGGCTTCCTACGAGCAGTACTTC.

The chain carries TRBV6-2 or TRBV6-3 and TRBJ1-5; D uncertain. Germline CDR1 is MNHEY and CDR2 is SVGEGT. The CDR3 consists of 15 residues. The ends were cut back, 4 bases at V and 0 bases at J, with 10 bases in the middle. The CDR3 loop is CASSSWAYSNQPQHF. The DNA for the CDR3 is TGTGCCAGCAGTTCTTGGGCGTATAGCAATCAGCCCCAGCATTTT.

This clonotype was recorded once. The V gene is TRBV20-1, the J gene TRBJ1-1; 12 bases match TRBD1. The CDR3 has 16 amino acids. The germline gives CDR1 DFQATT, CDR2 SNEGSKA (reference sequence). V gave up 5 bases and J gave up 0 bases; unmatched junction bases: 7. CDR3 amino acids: CSAGGQGASLNTEAFF. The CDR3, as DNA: TGCAGTGCTGGGGGACAGGGGGCGAGTTTGAACACTGAAGCTTTCTTT.

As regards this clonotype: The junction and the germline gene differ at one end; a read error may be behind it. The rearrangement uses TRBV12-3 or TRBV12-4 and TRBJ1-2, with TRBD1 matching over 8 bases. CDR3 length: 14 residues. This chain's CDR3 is CASSVATGAYGYTF. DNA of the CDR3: TGTGCCAGCAGTGTAGCGACAGGGGCCTATGGCTACACCTTC.

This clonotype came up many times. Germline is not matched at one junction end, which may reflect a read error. The CDR3 DNA reads as TGTGCTAGCAGCTTAACCCCCTGGGCGGGGGGTAAGGGAGATACGCAGTATTTT. Protein: CASSLTPWAGGKGDTQYF. The chain uses TRBV7-7 and TRBJ2-3; 8 bases line up with TRBD2. This CDR3 comprises 18 residues. Germline V gives CDR1 SSHAT, CDR2 FNYEAQ (reference sequence).

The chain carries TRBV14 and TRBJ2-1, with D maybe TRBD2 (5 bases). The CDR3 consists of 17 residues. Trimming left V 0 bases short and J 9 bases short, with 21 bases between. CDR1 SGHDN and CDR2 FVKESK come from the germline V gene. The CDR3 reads CASSQDSRESWRSEQFF. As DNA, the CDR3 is TGTGCCAGCAGCCAAGATTCGAGGGAGAGCTGGAGAAGTGAGCAGTTCTTC.

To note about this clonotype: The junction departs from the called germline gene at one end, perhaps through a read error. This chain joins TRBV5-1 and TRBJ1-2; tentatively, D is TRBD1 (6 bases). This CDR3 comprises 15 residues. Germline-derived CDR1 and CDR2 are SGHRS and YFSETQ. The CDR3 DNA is TGCGTCAGCAGCTGGGGACTGGGGGCGCTTAATGGCTACACCTTC. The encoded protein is CVSSWGLGALNGYTF.

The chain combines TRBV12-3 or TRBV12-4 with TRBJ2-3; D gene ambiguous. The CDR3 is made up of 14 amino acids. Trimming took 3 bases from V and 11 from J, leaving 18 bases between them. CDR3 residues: CASSLGQPTVRQYF. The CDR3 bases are TGTGCCAGCAGTTTGGGTCAACCCACGGTCAGGCAGTATTTT.

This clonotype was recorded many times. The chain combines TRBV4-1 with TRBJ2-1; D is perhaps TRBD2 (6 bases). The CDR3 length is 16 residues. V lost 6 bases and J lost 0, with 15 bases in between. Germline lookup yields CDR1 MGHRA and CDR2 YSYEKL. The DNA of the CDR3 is TGCGCCAGCAGTTATACCGGGACTGGCTCCTACAATGAGCAGTTCTTC. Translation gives CASSYTGTGSYNEQFF.

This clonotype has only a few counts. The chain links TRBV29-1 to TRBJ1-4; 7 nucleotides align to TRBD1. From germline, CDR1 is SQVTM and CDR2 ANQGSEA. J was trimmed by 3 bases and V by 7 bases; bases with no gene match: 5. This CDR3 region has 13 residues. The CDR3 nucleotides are TGCAGCGCTGGACAGGATCCTAATGAAAAACTGTTTTTT. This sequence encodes CSAGQDPNEKLFF.

The CDR3 is CASSVPGGPRENIQYF. The CDR3 DNA sequence: TGTGCCAGCAGCGTGCCAGGGGGCCCTCGTGAAAACATTCAGTACTTC. V usage is TRBV7-8 and J usage is TRBJ2-4, with 8 positions matching TRBD1. Trimming cost V 5 bases and J 5 bases; bases outside gene matches: 11. Germline CDR1 reads SGHVS; CDR2 reads FQNEAQ. The CDR3 runs to 16 residues.

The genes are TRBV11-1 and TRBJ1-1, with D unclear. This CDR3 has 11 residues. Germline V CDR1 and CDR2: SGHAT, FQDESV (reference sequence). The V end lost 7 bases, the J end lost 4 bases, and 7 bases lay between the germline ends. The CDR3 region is CASTLSTEAFF. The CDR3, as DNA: TGTGCCAGCACCCTCTCCACTGAAGCTTTCTTT.

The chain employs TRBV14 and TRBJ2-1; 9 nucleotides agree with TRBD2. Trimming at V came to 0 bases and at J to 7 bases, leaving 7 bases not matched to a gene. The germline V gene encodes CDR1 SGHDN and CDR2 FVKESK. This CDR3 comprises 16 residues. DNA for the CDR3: TGTGCCAGCAGCCAAGATTTGGCTAGCGGGGCAAATGAGCAGTTCTTC. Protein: CASSQDLASGANEQFF.

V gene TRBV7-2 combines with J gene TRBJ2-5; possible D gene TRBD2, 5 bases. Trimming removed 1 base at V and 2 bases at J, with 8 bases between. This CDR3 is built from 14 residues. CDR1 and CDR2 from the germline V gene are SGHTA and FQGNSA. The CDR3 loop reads CASSLGRRQETQYF. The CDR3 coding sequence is TGTGCCAGCAGCTTAGGTCGGAGGCAAGAGACCCAGTACTTC. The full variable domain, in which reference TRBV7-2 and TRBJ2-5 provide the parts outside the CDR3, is GAGVSQSPSNKVTEKGKDVELRCDPISGHTALYWYRQSLGQGLEFLIYFQGNSAPDKSGLPSDRFSAERTGGSVSTLTIQRTQQEDSAVYLCASSLGRRQETQYFGPGTRLLVL.

The CDR3 protein is CAWRFGAQETQYF. CDR3 nucleotides: TGTGCCTGGAGGTTTGGGGCCCAAGAGACCCAGTACTTC. V is TRBV30 and J is TRBJ2-4, with D maybe TRBD1 (5 bases). The J call is in doubt because the DNA end fits TRBJ2-5 better. The CDR3 length is 13 residues. Germline V gene sequence: CDR1 GTSNPN, CDR2 SVGIG (reference sequence).

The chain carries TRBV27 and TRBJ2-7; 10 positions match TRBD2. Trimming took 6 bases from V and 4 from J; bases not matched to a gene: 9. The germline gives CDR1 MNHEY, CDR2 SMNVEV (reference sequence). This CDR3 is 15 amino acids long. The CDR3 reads CASRELAGIQYEQYF. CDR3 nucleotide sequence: TGTGCCAGCAGGGAACTAGCGGGAATACAGTACGAGCAGTACTTC.

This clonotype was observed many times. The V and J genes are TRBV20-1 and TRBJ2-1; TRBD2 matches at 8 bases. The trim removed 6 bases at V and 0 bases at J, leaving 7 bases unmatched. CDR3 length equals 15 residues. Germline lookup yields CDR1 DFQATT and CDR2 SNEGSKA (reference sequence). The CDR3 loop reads CSAEYSGASYNEQFF. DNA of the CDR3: TGCAGTGCCGAATATAGCGGGGCCTCCTACAATGAGCAGTTCTTC.